The present entry profiles one T cell receptor (beta chain) with its context. Germline is not matched at one junction end, which may reflect a read error. The germline CDR1 and CDR2 sequences are KGHDR and SFDVKD. The CDR3 has 10 amino acids. TCRdb's table, derived via immunoSEQ multiplex PCR, lists solely in-frame clones and lacks some. Here the sample spans approximately 90,000 clones, 65% to 90% being singletons. This sample is drawn from a study of blood T cell repertoires in COVID-19. Study in general: T cells, B-cell-depleted T cells, or PBMCs provided the cDNA or gDNA that served as material.

The receptor's source is a man aged 60-69 years with acute or convalescent COVID-19. The sequenced sample consisted of peripheral blood. The rearrangement uses TRBV24-1 and TRBJ2-1; no firm D call. In DNA form, the CDR3 reads TGTGCCACCGGTGAGCCGGTCGGGTTCTTC. It is translated as CATGEPVGFF.